Below, 29 T cell receptor beta chains from the same sample are listed, as sequenced in a study of shared clonotypes between healthy human individuals. The repertoire was sequenced with immunoSEQ multiplex PCR; TCRdb's copy has only in-frame clones and lacks some. In the table there are roughly 2.6 million clones, more than 80% of which are singletons. Input material: naive CD4+ T cells sorted from blood. Subset reported: CD45RA+ positively selected. These receptors originate from a young man in good health.

This clone was detected only a few times. The chain links TRBV28 to TRBJ1-2, with 10 nucleotides matching TRBD1. Germline CDR1 and CDR2: MDHEN and SYDVKM. The ends lost 5 bases at V and 8 bases at J; junction bases unmatched: 11. The CDR3 spans 15 residues. CDR3 protein: CASSTKPGQGRGYTF. CDR3 nucleotide sequence: TGTGCCAGCAGTACTAAGCCGGGACAGGGGCGGGGCTACACCTTC.

This chain uses TRBV4-1 with TRBJ2-6; D not certain. This CDR3 has 13 amino acids. Germline V gene data show CDR1 as MGHRA and CDR2 as YSYEKL. With 8 bases removed from V and 0 bases from J, the gap between germline ends came to 5 bases. CDR3 in amino acids: CASGSSGANVLTF. The CDR3 DNA reads as TGCGCCAGCGGAAGCTCTGGGGCCAACGTCCTGACTTTC.

This clone was seen just once. The sample holds other DNA sequences that translate to the same CDR3. This chain uses TRBV5-1 with TRBJ1-6; D remains ambiguous. The length of the CDR3 is 15 residues. The germline CDR1 and CDR2 sequences are SGHRS and YFSETQ. V was pared by 2 bases and J by 0 bases, with 6 bases between. As DNA, the CDR3 is TGCGCCAGCAGCTTTGAAAGCTCCTATAATTCACCCCTCCACTTT. This gives the protein CASSFESSYNSPLHF.

The gene calls are TRBV7-2 and TRBJ2-1; D gene unclear. The CDR3 consists of 14 residues. Trimming removed 3 bases from V and 8 bases from J, with 14 bases in between. Germline CDR1 is SGHTA and CDR2 is FQGNSA. The CDR3 sequence: CASSLGRGRYEQFF. The CDR3 bases are TGTGCCAGCAGCTTGGGTCGCGGTAGGTATGAGCAGTTCTTC.

V is TRBV7-9 and J is TRBJ1-2; no clear D gene. V was pared by 3 bases and J by 7 bases, with 15 bases between. CDR1 and CDR2 (germline): SEHNR, FQNEAQ (reference sequence). The CDR3 is made up of 14 amino acids. The CDR3 protein is CASSFESPFSGYTF. In DNA form, the CDR3 reads TGTGCCAGCAGCTTCGAGTCCCCTTTTAGTGGCTACACCTTC.

The V call is TRBV5-1, the J call TRBJ1-6, with D hard to call. This CDR3 has 16 amino acids. The V and J ends lost 1 base and 5 bases respectively, with 13 bases between them. Per the germline V gene, CDR1 is SGHRS and CDR2 is YFSETQ. For the CDR3, the DNA is TGCGCCAGCAGCTTGATCTTCCAGAACAATAATTCACCCCTCCACTTT. As protein: CASSLIFQNNNSPLHF.

The chain is built from TRBV30 and TRBJ2-7; D might be TRBD1 (6 bases). This CDR3 region has 14 residues. Per germline, CDR1 GTSNPN and CDR2 SVGIG (reference sequence). With 2 bases removed from V and 2 bases from J, the gap between germline ends came to 13 bases. CDR3 residues: CAWSLYGTPYEQYF. The DNA of the CDR3 is TGTGCCTGGAGTTTATATGGGACACCCTACGAGCAGTACTTC. Full variable domain (missing parts from reference TRBV30 and TRBJ2-7): SQTIHQWPATLVQPVGSPLSLECTVEGTSNPNLYWYRQAAGRGLQLLFYSVGIGQISSEVPQNLSASRPQDRQFILSSKKLLLSDSGFYLCAWSLYGTPYEQYFGPGTRLTVT.

Remarks on this clone: This CDR3 is also generated by other DNA sequences in the sample. This chain joins TRBV11-2 and TRBJ2-7; D remains unclear. CDR3 size: 14 residues. Germline lookup yields CDR1 SGHAT and CDR2 FQNNGV. V lost 1 base and J lost 2, with 9 bases in between. CDR3 protein: CASSLVGSPYEQYF. The CDR3 DNA reads as TGTGCCAGCAGCTTAGTGGGCAGTCCCTACGAGCAGTACTTC.

The chain has TRBV7-2 and TRBJ1-5; D gene ambiguous. This CDR3 spans 13 amino acids. Trimming pared 2 bases from V and 6 bases from J, leaving 8 bases between. Germline V gene data show CDR1 as SGHTA and CDR2 as FQGNSA. CDR3 in amino acids: CASSLPPPQPQHF. For the CDR3, the DNA is TGTGCCAGCAGCTTACCCCCCCCTCAGCCCCAGCATTTT.

The J gene is TRBJ2-7, the V gene TRBV7-2; TRBD2 is a possible D gene (5 bases). V dropped 6 bases and J dropped 0 bases, with 9 bases sitting between them. The germline V gene has CDR1 SGHTA and CDR2 FQGNSA. This CDR3 has 13 residues. The DNA for the CDR3 is TGTGCCAGCAGTCAGCGGACCTCCTACGAGCAGTACTTC. Amino acids: CASSQRTSYEQYF.

The V call is TRBV19, the J call TRBJ2-5, with TRBD1 as a possible D gene (7 bases). V lost 0 bases and J 5 bases, leaving 13 bases between the germline ends. The CDR3 extends over 15 amino acids. Looked up from germline, CDR1 is LNHDA and CDR2 is SQIVND (reference sequence). CDR3 DNA sequence: TGTGCCAGTAGTATAGATAGCAGGGGGAGGGAGACCCAGTACTTC. Its protein product is CASSIDSRGRETQYF.

J is TRBJ2-1 and V is TRBV5-1; a possible D gene is TRBD2 (6 bases). The CDR3 is made up of 14 amino acids. CDR1 SGHRS and CDR2 YFSETQ come from the germline V gene. V lost 7 bases, J lost 7 bases, and 18 bases lay in between. CDR3 in amino acids: CASSITGGRNEQFF. The DNA of the CDR3 is TGCGCCAGCTCGATTACAGGTGGGAGGAATGAGCAGTTCTTC.

In regard to this clone: Other DNA sequences in this specimen translate into the identical CDR3. The chain has TRBV5-1 and TRBJ1-1; D is uncertain. This CDR3 is built from 14 residues. Trimming took 0 bases from V and 2 from J, leaving 8 bases between them. Germline loops: CDR1 SGHRS, CDR2 YFSETQ. CDR3 bases: TGCGCCAGCAGCTTGGTTTCTGGAAACACTGAAGCTTTCTTT. This sequence encodes CASSLVSGNTEAFF.

This clone was seen only a few times. DNA for the CDR3: TGCGCCAGCAGCCAAGGACAGTTAATAGGATCACCCCTCCACTTT. It translates to CASSQGQLIGSPLHF. J is TRBJ1-6 and V is TRBV4-1, with D maybe TRBD1 (5 bases). V lost 1 base and J lost 10, with 14 bases in between. This CDR3 has 15 amino acids. CDR1 is MGHRA and CDR2 is YSYEKL in the germline V gene.

This clone was observed a handful of times. The chain is built from TRBV6-5 and TRBJ1-2; 9 bases are shared with TRBD1. The ends lost 6 bases at V and 8 bases at J; junction bases unmatched: 4. In germline, CDR1 is MNHEY, CDR2 SVGAGI. The CDR3 is 12 amino acids. CDR3 bases: TGTGCCAGCAGGGACAGGGGATTGGGCTACACCTTC. This translates into CASRDRGLGYTF.

The CDR3 nucleotides read TGTGCCAGCAGTCCCACGGGGGGATCCTTCTACGAGCAGTACTTC. This sequence encodes CASSPTGGSFYEQYF. This chain links TRBV28 with TRBJ2-7, with 7 positions matching TRBD2. Germline CDR1 and CDR2: MDHEN and SYDVKM. J was trimmed by 3 bases and V by 5 bases; bases with no gene match: 10. This CDR3 has 15 amino acids.

This clone has a single count. The rearrangement links TRBV10-3 to TRBJ2-7, with 8 bases fitting TRBD1. CDR1 ENHRY and CDR2 SYGVKD come from the germline V gene. Trimming removed 6 bases from V and 3 bases from J; junction bases left unmatched: 7. This CDR3 is built from 14 residues. CDR3 amino acids: CAISLRDRFYEQYF. DNA of the CDR3: TGTGCCATCAGCCTTCGGGACAGGTTCTACGAGCAGTACTTC.

J is TRBJ1-6 and V is TRBV4-2; maybe TRBD1 (5 bases). Germline CDR1 reads LGHNA; CDR2 reads YNFKEQ. V was cut by 0 bases and J by 0 bases, with 18 bases left in between. This CDR3 has 20 amino acids. CDR3 in DNA: TGTGCCAGCAGCCAAGAAGGCATACAGAGGGGCCGCTCCTATAATTCACCCCTCCACTTT. Translating it yields CASSQEGIQRGRSYNSPLHF.

Only one count was recorded for this clone. The genes are TRBV21-1 and TRBJ2-1; TRBD2, the table's D call, was not compared with the DNA. TRBV21-1 is given as a pseudogene. The CDR3 extends over 15 amino acids. CDR3 DNA: TGTGCCAGCAGCAAAGCGGGAGGGCTGCACAATGAGCAGTTCTTC. Encoded protein: CASSKAGGLHNEQFF.

A single count supports this clone. The chain couples TRBV5-1 to TRBJ2-3, with a tentative D call TRBD1 (6 bases). CDR1 and CDR2 from the germline V gene are SGHRS and YFSETQ. The ends were cut back, 0 bases at V and 5 bases at J, with 13 bases in the middle. The CDR3 has 15 residues. The CDR3 DNA reads as TGCGCCAGCAGCTTGGAGGTAGTAGGGGGAGATACGCAGTATTTT. Translation: CASSLEVVGGDTQYF.

This chain connects TRBV7-6 to TRBJ2-2; D is possibly TRBD1 (5 bases). Per the germline V gene, CDR1 is SGHVS and CDR2 is FNYEAQ. V shed 2 bases and J shed 6 bases, with 10 bases lying between them. This CDR3 comprises 14 residues. CDR3 in DNA: TGTGCCAGCAGCTTAACAGGAACGGCCGGGGAGCTGTTTTTT. This translates into CASSLTGTAGELFF.

V usage is TRBV5-1 and J usage is TRBJ2-2; 7 positions agree with TRBD1. The CDR3 consists of 16 residues. Germline CDR1 is SGHRS and CDR2 is YFSETQ. With V trimmed by 7 bases and J by 0 bases, 9 bases remained unmatched. DNA for the CDR3: TGCGCCAGCTCCTTTCTAACAGGGGCGAACACCGGGGAGCTGTTTTTT. It is translated as CASSFLTGANTGELFF.

Worth noting for this clone: The same CDR3 also results from other DNA sequences found in this sample. V gene TRBV5-1 combines with J gene TRBJ1-4; D perhaps matches TRBD1 (5 bases). This CDR3 spans 14 amino acids. The V gene's germline CDR1 is SGHRS and CDR2 YFSETQ. Trimming took 0 bases from V and 6 from J, leaving 9 bases between them. The CDR3 reads CASSLGWGDEKLFF. CDR3 nucleotides: TGCGCCAGCAGCTTGGGATGGGGCGATGAAAAACTGTTTTTT.

The chain has TRBV6-1 and TRBJ2-1; 9 bases are a match to TRBD1. Germline loops: CDR1 MNHNS, CDR2 SASEGT. V gave up 3 bases and J gave up 4 bases; unmatched junction bases: 4. CDR3 length: 15 residues. CDR3 residues: CASSDTGTGYNEQFF. The CDR3 DNA reads TGTGCCAGCAGTGATACCGGGACAGGGTACAATGAGCAGTTCTTC.

The genes are TRBV7-8 and TRBJ2-3, with 7 bases matching TRBD1. CDR3 length: 14 amino acids. Trimming at V came to 5 bases and at J to 4 bases, leaving 6 bases not matched to a gene. Germline CDR1 is SGHVS and CDR2 is FQNEAQ. The CDR3 is CASSHGTEADTQYF. The DNA of the CDR3 is TGTGCCAGCAGCCACGGGACAGAAGCAGATACGCAGTATTTT.

The chain combines TRBV7-2 with TRBJ2-5, with D possibly being TRBD1 (5 bases). This CDR3 spans 14 amino acids. V lost 2 bases and J lost 5, with 12 bases in between. Germline loops: CDR1 SGHTA, CDR2 FQGNSA. CDR3 sequence (DNA): TGTGCCAGCAGCTTAAGCAGCAGGGTCGAGACCCAGTACTTC. Its translation: CASSLSSRVETQYF.

This clone was recorded once. V usage is TRBV4-3 and J usage is TRBJ2-7, with D perhaps TRBD2 (5 bases). Trimming took 0 bases from V and 5 from J, leaving 11 bases between them. The length of the CDR3 is 14 residues. Germline loops: CDR1 LGHNA, CDR2 YSLEER. CDR3 bases: TGCGCCAGCAGCCAAGATCAGCGGAGCCACGAGCAGTACTTC. Translation gives CASSQDQRSHEQYF.

This chain uses TRBV2 with TRBJ2-2; a possible D gene is TRBD1 (6 bases). CDR1 and CDR2 (germline): SNHLY, FYNNEI. This CDR3 contains 13 residues. Trimming cost V 7 bases and J 1 base, with 7 bases left between them. CDR3 DNA sequence: TGTGCCAGCAAGGACAGGAACACCGGGGAGCTGTTTTTT. It translates to CASKDRNTGELFF.

Notes on this clone: This sample also contains other DNA sequences that code for the same CDR3. The chain joins TRBV2 to TRBJ1-1; no reliable D call. The CDR3 consists of 11 residues. Trimming left V 7 bases short and J 2 bases short, with 5 bases between. CDR1 and CDR2 from the germline V gene are SNHLY and FYNNEI. DNA for the CDR3: TGTGCCAGCACCCTTAACACTGAAGCTTTCTTT. It yields the protein CASTLNTEAFF.